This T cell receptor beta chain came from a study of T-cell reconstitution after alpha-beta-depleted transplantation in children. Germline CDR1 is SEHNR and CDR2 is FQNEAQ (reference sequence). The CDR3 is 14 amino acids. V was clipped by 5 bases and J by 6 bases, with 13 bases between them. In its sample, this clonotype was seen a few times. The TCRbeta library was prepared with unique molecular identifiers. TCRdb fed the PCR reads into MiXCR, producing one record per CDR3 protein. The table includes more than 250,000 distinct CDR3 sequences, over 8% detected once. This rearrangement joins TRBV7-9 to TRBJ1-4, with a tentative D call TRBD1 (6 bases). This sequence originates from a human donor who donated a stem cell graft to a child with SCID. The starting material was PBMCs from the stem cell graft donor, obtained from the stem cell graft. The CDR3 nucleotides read TGTGCCAGCAGCGCCCTGGACAGAGATGAAAAACTGTTTTTT. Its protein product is CASSALDRDEKLFF.